Presented here are 17 T cell receptor beta chains from one specimen sequenced in a study of blood T cell repertoires in COVID-19. This table comes from immunoSEQ multiplex PCR, and its TCRdb copy is limited to in-frame clones, with some not included. The table has more than 95,000 clones, approximately 90% seen once; the top ten hold 1.5% to 2%. Material: peripheral blood. All receptors come from a man between 60 and 70 years old with acute or convalescent COVID-19.

The chain recombines TRBV19 with TRBJ1-5; 7 positions match TRBD1. The trim removed 8 bases at V and 4 bases at J, leaving 5 bases unmatched. The germline V gene encodes CDR1 LNHDA and CDR2 SQIVND (reference sequence). The CDR3 runs 13 residues. CDR3 protein: CASDDRVNQPQHF. CDR3 nucleotides: TGTGCCAGTGATGACAGGGTGAATCAGCCCCAGCATTTT.

The chain uses TRBV5-6 and TRBJ2-3; possibly TRBD2 for D (5 bases). This CDR3 region has 16 residues. V was trimmed by 1 base and J by 1 base, leaving 13 bases between them. Germline assignment: CDR1 SGHDT and CDR2 YYEEEE. The CDR3 is CASSLSPGRGTDTQYF. In DNA form, the CDR3 reads TGTGCCAGCAGCTTGAGTCCTGGGCGGGGCACAGATACGCAGTATTTT.

The V gene is TRBV5-1, the J gene TRBJ2-4; perhaps TRBD2 as D (5 bases). The CDR3 totals 17 residues. Germline V gene sequence: CDR1 SGHRS, CDR2 YFSETQ. V was shortened by 0 bases and J by 0 bases, with 13 bases between the two germline ends. The CDR3 here is CASSLEPRTLAKNIQYF. In DNA, the CDR3 is TGCGCCAGCAGCTTGGAACCCCGGACTTTAGCCAAAAACATTCAGTACTTC.

The gene calls are TRBV7-9 and TRBJ1-1, with 9 positions matching TRBD1. The CDR3 is 12 residues long. The germline V gene encodes CDR1 SEHNR and CDR2 FQNEAQ (reference sequence). With V trimmed by 8 bases and J by 11 bases, 9 bases remained unmatched. The CDR3 loop is CASLTGGGWAFF. The CDR3 DNA reads as TGTGCCAGCTTAACAGGGGGCGGGTGGGCTTTCTTT.

This chain links TRBV7-9 with TRBJ2-1; 10 bases are shared with TRBD2. CDR1 is SEHNR, CDR2 FQNEAQ, per germline (reference sequence). Losses at the gene ends were 8 bases for V and 5 bases for J; bases not matched to a gene: 6. The CDR3 totals 14 residues. CDR3 region: CASSGTSENNEQFF. As DNA, the CDR3 is TGTGCCAGCTCCGGGACTAGCGAAAACAATGAGCAGTTCTTC.

The chain carries TRBV27 and TRBJ2-7; a weak D match, TRBD1 (6 bases). V was cut by 2 bases and J by 4 bases, with 21 bases left in between. The CDR3 sequence is 17 residues long. Per the germline V gene, CDR1 is MNHEY and CDR2 is SMNVEV (reference sequence). As DNA, the CDR3 is TGTGCCAGCAGTTTACGGCAAACCGGGACACAAGTATACGAGCAGTACTTC. It encodes CASSLRQTGTQVYEQYF.

In its sample, this clone was seen once. The chain recombines TRBV25-1 with TRBJ1-1; 9 bases match TRBD1. The germline gives CDR1 MGHDK, CDR2 SYGVNS. The CDR3 runs 16 residues. V lost 6 bases and J lost 4; bases outside the gene matches: 12. The DNA for the CDR3 is TGTGCCAGCAGCCGAGGGAGGAACAGGGGGCCCACTGAAGCTTTCTTT. Protein product: CASSRGRNRGPTEAFF.

The V call is TRBV19, the J call TRBJ1-5, with D perhaps matching TRBD1 (6 bases). The CDR3 totals 14 residues. Trimming cost V 3 bases and J 4 bases, with 10 bases left between them. Per the germline V gene, CDR1 is LNHDA and CDR2 is SQIVND (reference sequence). CDR3 coding DNA: TGTGCCAGTAGTATTGACAGGAGGAATCAGCCCCAGCATTTT. Translation: CASSIDRRNQPQHF.

This chain links TRBV15 with TRBJ2-3, with 9 bases matching TRBD2. CDR3 length equals 16 residues. Germline assignment: CDR1 LNHNV and CDR2 YYDKDF (reference sequence). Losses at the gene ends were 0 bases for V and 8 bases for J; bases not matched to a gene: 9. In DNA, the CDR3 is TGTGCCACCAGCAGAGATATGGCGGGGGGGTTCGGTACGCAGTATTTT. It encodes CATSRDMAGGFGTQYF.

This clone showed up just once. The gene calls are TRBV6-5 and TRBJ1-1; 8 nucleotides align to TRBD1. Germline V gene lookup returns CDR1 MNHEY and CDR2 SVGAGI. Unmatched junction bases numbered 8, after V lost 6 bases and J lost 11 bases. The CDR3 is 12 amino acids. This chain's CDR3 is CASRTTQGGAFF. As DNA, the CDR3 is TGTGCCAGCAGGACAACACAGGGGGGGGCTTTCTTT.

V gene TRBV9 combines with J gene TRBJ2-2; 7 nucleotides agree with TRBD1. Trimming removed 4 bases from V and 6 bases from J; junction bases left unmatched: 6. Germline CDR1 SGDLS, CDR2 YYNGEE. CDR3 length equals 14 residues. The CDR3, as DNA: TGTGCCAGCAGCCCACAGACAGGGTCCGGGGAGCTGTTTTTT. Amino acid sequence: CASSPQTGSGELFF.

The genes are TRBV20-1 and TRBJ2-3, with 8 positions matching TRBD2. Looked up from germline, CDR1 is DFQATT and CDR2 is SNEGSKA (reference sequence). The CDR3 totals 15 residues. V shed 3 bases and J 6 bases; nucleotides not matched to a gene: 11. The CDR3 sequence: CSASRRVAGSDTQYF. The CDR3, as DNA: TGCAGTGCTAGTAGGAGGGTAGCGGGGTCGGATACGCAGTATTTT.

The genes are TRBV18 and TRBJ1-3; no clear D gene. The CDR3 is made up of 16 amino acids. V shed 4 bases and J shed 0 bases, with 13 bases lying between them. The germline V gene encodes CDR1 KGHSH and CDR2 LQKENI. Written as DNA, the CDR3 is TGTGCCAGCTCACACTCACAGACGAGCTCTGGAAACACCATATATTTT. Translating gives CASSHSQTSSGNTIYF.

Written as DNA, the CDR3 is TGTGCCAGCAAATTGACAGGGGCCTATGGCTACACCTTC. It translates to CASKLTGAYGYTF. This chain joins TRBV6-5 and TRBJ1-2; 8 bases map to TRBD1. V shed 7 bases and J 4 bases; nucleotides not matched to a gene: 5. The V gene's germline CDR1 is MNHEY and CDR2 SVGAGI. The CDR3 contains 13 residues.

The V and J genes are TRBV5-1 and TRBJ1-1; D unclear. This CDR3 is 15 amino acids long. Germline V lookup: CDR1 SGHRS, CDR2 YFSETQ. Trimming took off 5 bases at V and 0 bases at J, with 14 bases between the two ends. The CDR3 sequence is CASRAGEGVNTEAFF. In DNA, the CDR3 is TGCGCCAGCAGGGCTGGGGAGGGAGTGAACACTGAAGCTTTCTTT.

The chain couples TRBV19 to TRBJ1-5; 7 bases align to TRBD1. Per germline, CDR1 LNHDA and CDR2 SQIVND (reference sequence). The CDR3 spans 16 residues. The trim removed 6 bases at V and 8 bases at J, leaving 16 bases unmatched. In nucleotides, the CDR3 is TGTGCCAGTAGCCCTGTTGGACAGGCCCCTGGAAAGCCCCAGCATTTT. Its protein is CASSPVGQAPGKPQHF.

V gene TRBV18 combines with J gene TRBJ1-2, with D maybe TRBD1 (5 bases). Deletions cut 5 bases from V and 0 bases from J, with 13 bases between. CDR1 KGHSH and CDR2 LQKENI come from the germline V gene. The CDR3 is made up of 15 amino acids. The chain's CDR3 is CASSTDRSANYGYTF. The CDR3 DNA reads as TGTGCCAGCTCAACCGACAGATCGGCTAACTATGGCTACACCTTC.